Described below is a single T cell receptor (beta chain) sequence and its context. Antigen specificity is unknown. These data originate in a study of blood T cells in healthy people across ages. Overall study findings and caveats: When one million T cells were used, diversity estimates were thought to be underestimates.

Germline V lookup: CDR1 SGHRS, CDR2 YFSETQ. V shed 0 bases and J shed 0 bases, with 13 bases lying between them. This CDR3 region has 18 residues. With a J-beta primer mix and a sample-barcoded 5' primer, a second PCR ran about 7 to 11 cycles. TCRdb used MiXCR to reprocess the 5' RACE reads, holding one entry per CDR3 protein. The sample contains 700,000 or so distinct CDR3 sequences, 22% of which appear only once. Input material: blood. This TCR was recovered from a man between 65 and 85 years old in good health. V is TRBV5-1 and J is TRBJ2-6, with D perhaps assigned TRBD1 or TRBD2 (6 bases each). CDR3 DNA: TGCGCCAGCAGCTTGGTGGGGGGCGGAAGCTCTGGGGCCAACGTCCTGACTTTC. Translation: CASSLVGGGSSGANVLTF.